This entry describes one T cell receptor (beta chain). What it recognizes is unknown. Generated by immunoSEQ multiplex PCR, the TCRdb table keeps only in-frame clones and is missing some. The sample yields 50,000 to 75,000 clones, more than 80% seen once. This entry is derived from a study of OX40 agonist ivuxolimab in advanced cancers. Study conclusions and caveats: The investigators did not determine what antigen specificity the expanded peripheral T cells had.

With baseline, cycle 4 day 1, and cycle 7 day 1 as timepoints, blood was sampled. CDR1 and CDR2 (germline): LNHDA, SQIVND (reference sequence). After removal of 11 bases from V and 0 bases from J, the junction contained 9 bases not matched to a gene. CDR3 size: 16 residues. The receptor was derived from an adult with an advanced solid tumor such as melanoma, head and neck, liver or kidney cancer. The chain uses TRBV19 and TRBJ2-6; 8 bases are a match to TRBD1. The starting material was CD4+ or CD8+ T cells sorted from blood, obtained in a trial of the OX40 agonist ivuxolimab. CDR3 coding DNA: TGTGCCGTCAACAGGGGGTTCACCTCTGGGGCCAACGTCCTGACTTTC. This gives the protein CAVNRGFTSGANVLTF.